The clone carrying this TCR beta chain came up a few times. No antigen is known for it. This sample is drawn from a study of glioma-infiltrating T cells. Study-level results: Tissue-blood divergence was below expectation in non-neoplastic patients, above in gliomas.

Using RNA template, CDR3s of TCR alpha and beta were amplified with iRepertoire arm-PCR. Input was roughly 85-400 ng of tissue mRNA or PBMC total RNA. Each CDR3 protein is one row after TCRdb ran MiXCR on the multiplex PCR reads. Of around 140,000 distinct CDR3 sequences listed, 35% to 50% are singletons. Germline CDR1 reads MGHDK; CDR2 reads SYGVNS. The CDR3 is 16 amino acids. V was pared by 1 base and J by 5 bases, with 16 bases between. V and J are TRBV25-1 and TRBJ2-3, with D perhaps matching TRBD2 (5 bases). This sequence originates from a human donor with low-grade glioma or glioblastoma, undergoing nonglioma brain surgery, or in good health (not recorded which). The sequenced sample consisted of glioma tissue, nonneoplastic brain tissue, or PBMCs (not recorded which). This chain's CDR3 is CASSESPIPEVDTQYF. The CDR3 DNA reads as TGTGCCAGCAGTGAATCCCCGATCCCGGAGGTAGATACGCAGTATTTT.